A selection of T cell receptor beta chains follows, all from one sample in a study of OX40 agonist ivuxolimab in advanced cancers. Only in-frame clones appear in the TCRdb table, and some are missing; sequencing was by immunoSEQ multiplex PCR. The sample carries about 77,000 clones, roughly 87% recorded once. Source: CD4+ or CD8+ T cells sorted from blood, taken in a trial of the OX40 agonist ivuxolimab. The receptors originated from an adult with an advanced solid tumor such as melanoma, head and neck, liver or kidney cancer. Both conserved end residues are part of each CDR3. The order of the fields is D gene, J gene, V gene, clone size, CDR3 protein, CDR3 DNA. The D gene is left open where the match is weak. A clone size is listed for some rows: how often the clone was seen (once, few, many), or a class if it is expanded.

>.|TRBJ2-7|TRBV18|.
CASSPRAGTHISYEQYF
TGTGCCAGCTCACCACGGGCCGGGACACATATCTCCTACGAGCAGTACTTC
>.|TRBJ1-1|TRBV6-6|once
CASRAKGARDTEAFF
TGTGCCAGCAGGGCGAAGGGAGCCCGCGACACTGAAGCTTTCTTT
>.|TRBJ1-2|TRBV29-1|.
CSVESQQKHYGYTF
TGCAGCGTTGAAAGCCAACAGAAACACTATGGCTACACCTTC
>.|TRBJ1-1|TRBV11-2|.
CASSLGLRTSEAFF
TGTGCCAGCAGCTTAGGTCTCCGCACCTCTGAAGCTTTCTTT
>.|TRBJ1-2|TRBV2|.
CASSDRAGNSYGYTF
TGTGCCAGCAGTGATCGGGCAGGGAATTCCTATGGCTACACCTTC
>.|TRBJ1-5|TRBV18|.
CASSPVRSNQPQHF
TGTGCCAGCTCACCCGTCAGGAGCAATCAGCCCCAGCATTTT
>.|TRBJ1-3|TRBV19|.
CASQTQKSSGNTIYF
TGTGCCAGCCAGACGCAAAAGAGCTCTGGAAACACCATATATTTT
>.|TRBJ1-3|TRBV7-2|.
CASTPPGSSGNTIYF
TGTGCCAGCACCCCGCCGGGGAGCTCTGGAAACACCATATATTTT
>.|TRBJ1-2|TRBV2|.
CASSDLRGLGPGANYGYTF
TGTGCCAGCAGTGACTTGAGGGGATTGGGGCCAGGGGCTAACTATGGCTACACCTTC
>.|TRBJ1-4|TRBV19|.
CASSIAGAGDEKLFF
TGTGCCAGTAGTATTGCCGGGGCAGGGGATGAAAAACTGTTTTTT
>.|TRBJ1-1|TRBV29-1|.
CSVGEVEAFF
TGCAGCGTTGGGGAAGTTGAAGCTTTCTTT
>TRBD1|TRBJ2-5|TRBV18|.
CASSAAGTGSETQYF
TGTGCCAGCTCCGCGGCCGGGACAGGGTCGGAGACCCAGTACTTC
>TRBD1|TRBJ1-5|TRBV5-6|medium-sized
CASSLRTGVNQPQHF
TGTGCCAGCAGCTTAAGAACAGGGGTCAATCAGCCCCAGCATTTT
>.|TRBJ1-4|TRBV4-1|.
CASSQEPGRSEKLFF
TGCGCCAGCAGCCAAGAGCCAGGGCGGAGTGAAAAACTGTTTTTT
>.|TRBJ2-2|TRBV10-3|few
CAISDGRTNTGELFF
TGTGCCATCAGTGATGGCCGTACGAACACCGGGGAGCTGTTTTTT
>TRBD1|TRBJ1-1|TRBV19|.
CASSIVAGGTEAFF
TGTGCCAGTAGTATAGTGGCAGGGGGGACTGAAGCTTTCTTT
>TRBD2|TRBJ2-1|TRBV7-9|.
CASSSTTGTSVNEQFF
TGTGCCAGCAGCTCGACGACCGGGACTAGCGTCAATGAGCAGTTCTTC
>TRBD1|TRBJ2-3|TRBV7-6|.
CASSLARDRGTDTQYF
TGTGCCAGCAGCTTAGCCCGGGACAGGGGTACAGATACGCAGTATTTT
>.|TRBJ1-1|TRBV6-1|.
CASRRAWDTEAFF
TGTGCCAGCAGACGGGCCTGGGACACTGAAGCTTTCTTT
>.|TRBJ2-7|TRBV5-3|.
CARSRIYEQYF
TGTGCCAGAAGCCGAATCTACGAGCAGTACTTC
>TRBD1|TRBJ1-5|TRBV2|.
CASSGQGVNQPQHF
TGTGCCAGCAGTGGACAGGGGGTTAATCAGCCCCAGCATTTT
>TRBD1|TRBJ1-6|TRBV9|.
CASSVGGTGGYNSPLHF
TGTGCCAGCAGCGTAGGGGGGACAGGGGGCTATAATTCACCCCTCCACTTT
>.|TRBJ2-5|TRBV19|.
CASSIGVIGETQYF
TGTGCCAGTAGTATCGGGGTTATCGGAGAGACCCAGTACTTC
>.|TRBJ2-7|TRBV7-2|.
CASSLLFPYEQYF
TGTGCCAGCAGCTTGTTATTCCCTTACGAGCAGTACTTC
>.|TRBJ1-3|TRBV5-1|few
CASSLAGGSGNTIYF
TGCGCCAGCAGCTTGGCCGGGGGGTCGGGAAACACCATATATTTT
>TRBD1|TRBJ1-5|TRBV4-1|.
CASSQIGQGGNQPQHF
TGCGCCAGCAGCCAAATCGGACAGGGGGGCAATCAGCCCCAGCATTTT
>TRBD1|TRBJ2-1|TRBV5-6|once
CASSFRQGAYNEQFF
TGTGCCAGCAGCTTTAGACAGGGGGCCTACAATGAGCAGTTCTTC
>.|TRBJ1-5|TRBV28|once
CASSYYQGSGQPQHF
TGTGCCAGCAGCTACTATCAGGGGTCGGGTCAGCCCCAGCATTTT
>TRBD1|TRBJ2-7|TRBV5-1|.
CASSLARGPEQYF
TGCGCCAGCAGCTTGGCGAGGGGGCCCGAGCAGTACTTC
>.|TRBJ2-2|TRBV4-1|.
CASSQAGSRGELFF
TGCGCCAGCAGCCAGGCAGGGTCGCGGGGGGAGCTGTTTTTT
>TRBD2|TRBJ2-1|TRBV4-3|.
CASSQDFAGGIEQFF
TGCGCCAGCAGCCAAGATTTTGCGGGAGGGATTGAGCAGTTCTTC
>.|TRBJ1-3|TRBV21-1|.
CASSKPGTSVSTIYF
TGTGCCAGCAGCAAACCGGGCACCTCGGTGAGCACCATATATTTT
>TRBD1|TRBJ1-4|TRBV30|.
CAWAGQDEEKLFF
TGTGCCTGGGCGGGACAGGATGAAGAAAAACTGTTTTTT